One and the same sample provided the 2 T cell receptor beta chains below, sequenced in a study of blood T cell repertoires in COVID-19. The protocol was immunoSEQ multiplex PCR, while the TCRdb copy is restricted to in-frame clones and leaves out a portion. This sample carries 390,000 or so clones, 80% to 90% of them seen once, and the ten largest clones take 0.9% to 1.1%. Sample: PBMCs or T cells enriched from blood (not recorded which). Every receptor here comes from a man aged 18 to 29 who had recovered from COVID-19.

This clone was seen once. J is TRBJ1-4 and V is TRBV28, with D possibly TRBD1 on 5 matching bases. The CDR3 is 14 residues long. Trimming stripped 6 bases from V and 4 bases from J, with 12 bases between. CDR1 MDHEN and CDR2 SYDVKM come from the germline V gene. CDR3 loop: CASRAGTVNEKLFF. The CDR3 DNA follows: TGTGCCAGCAGAGCCGGGACTGTTAATGAAAAACTGTTTTTT.

The chain joins TRBV6-1 to TRBJ1-1; 7 bases are a match to TRBD1. Germline V gene data show CDR1 as MNHNS and CDR2 as SASEGT. The CDR3 length is 16 residues. J lost 7 bases, V lost 2 bases, and 13 bases had no gene match. The CDR3, as DNA: TGTGCCAGCAGTGAAAGAGGGGGCAGGGGGTACGGTGAAGCTTTCTTT. Translated: CASSERGGRGYGEAFF.